This T cell receptor (beta chain) was identified in a study of shared clonotypes between healthy human individuals. Using immunoSEQ multiplex PCR, the repertoire was profiled, and TCRdb retains in-frame clones only, with some absent. The data show approximately 2,000,000 clones, around 95% seen once. Terminally differentiated effector memory CD45RA+ cells were excluded from the naive CD8 cells, which were CD45RO-negative and positively selected for CCR7. General study findings and limits: Researchers found naive subsets generally carried larger estimated richness than memory subsets.

With respect to this clone: The antigen is unknown.

The CDR3 loop spans 16 amino acids. Trimming stripped 3 bases from V and 0 bases from J, with 12 bases between. The germline CDR1 and CDR2 sequences are SGHVS and FQNEAQ. This sequence originates from a man younger than 35 in good health. Some clones in this sample may be carry-over from other donors' samples. This chain connects TRBV7-8 to TRBJ1-3, with TRBD1 as a possible D gene (5 bases). The specimen sequenced was naive CD8+ T cells from PBMCs. The CDR3 DNA reads as TGTGCCAGCAGCTTCCGGGGGTCTGTCTCTGGAAACACCATATATTTT. Its translation: CASSFRGSVSGNTIYF.